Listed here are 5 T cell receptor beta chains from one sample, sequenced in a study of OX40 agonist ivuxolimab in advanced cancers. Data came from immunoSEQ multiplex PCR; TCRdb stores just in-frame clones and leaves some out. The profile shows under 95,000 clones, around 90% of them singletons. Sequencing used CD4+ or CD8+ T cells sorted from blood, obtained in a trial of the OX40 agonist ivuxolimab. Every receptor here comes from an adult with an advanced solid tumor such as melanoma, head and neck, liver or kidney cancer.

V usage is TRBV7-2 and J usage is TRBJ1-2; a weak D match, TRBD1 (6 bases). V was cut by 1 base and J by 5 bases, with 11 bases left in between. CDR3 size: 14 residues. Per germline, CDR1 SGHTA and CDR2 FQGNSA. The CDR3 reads CASSLGDRHYGYTF. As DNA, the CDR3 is TGTGCCAGCAGCTTAGGAGACAGGCATTATGGCTACACCTTC.

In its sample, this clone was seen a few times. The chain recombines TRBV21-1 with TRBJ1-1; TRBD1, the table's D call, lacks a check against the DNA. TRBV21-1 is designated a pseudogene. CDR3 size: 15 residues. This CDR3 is CASSGQGGLNTEAFF. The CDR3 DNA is TGTGCCAGCAGCGGACAGGGGGGACTGAACACTGAAGCTTTCTTT.

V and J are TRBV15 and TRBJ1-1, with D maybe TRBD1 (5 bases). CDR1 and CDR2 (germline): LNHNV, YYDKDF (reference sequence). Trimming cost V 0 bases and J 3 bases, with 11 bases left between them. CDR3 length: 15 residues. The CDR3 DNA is TGTGCCACCAGCAGAGATTTCGGGGCTTACACTGAAGCTTTCTTT. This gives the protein CATSRDFGAYTEAFF. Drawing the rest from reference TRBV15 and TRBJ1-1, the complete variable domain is DAMVIQNPRYQVTQFGKPVTLSCSQTLNHNVMYWYQQKSSQAPKLLFHYYDKDFNNEADTPDNFQSRRPNTSFCFLDIRSPGLGDTAMYLCATSRDFGAYTEAFFGQGTRLTVV.

The CDR3 sequence is CASSLSGGTDTQYF. The CDR3 nucleotides are TGTGCCAGCAGCTTAAGTGGTGGCACAGATACGCAGTATTTT. The rearrangement uses TRBV13 and TRBJ2-3; D is unresolved. V lost 2 bases and J 1 base, leaving 7 bases between the germline ends. The germline V gene encodes CDR1 PRHDT and CDR2 FYEKMQ (reference sequence). The CDR3 is 14 amino acids.

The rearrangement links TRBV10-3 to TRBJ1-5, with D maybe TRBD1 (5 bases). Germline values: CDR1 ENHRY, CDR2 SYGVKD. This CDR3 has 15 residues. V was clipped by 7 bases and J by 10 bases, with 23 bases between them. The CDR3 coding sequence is TGTGCCATCATCAGTTGGAAGGGGCCTGGACGCCCCCAGCATTTT. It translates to CAIISWKGPGRPQHF.